This TCR beta chain was found in a study of control samples from healthy donors and cancer patients. Germline CDR1 is MDHEN and CDR2 is SYDVKM. The CDR3 covers 16 residues. V lost 6 bases, J lost 3 bases, and 7 bases stayed unmatched. Sequencing used immunoSEQ multiplex PCR; TCRdb keeps in-frame clones, though not all of them. The repertoire consists of over 150,000 clones, with approximately 92% occurring once and the leading ten covering roughly 1.3%. This chain connects TRBV28 to TRBJ2-7, with 14 bases that match TRBD2. The sequencing sample was made of blood. The receptor was derived from a young man in good health. The CDR3 coding sequence is TGTGCCAGCAGAACGGGACTAGCGGGGGCAATCTACGAGCAGTACTTC. It is translated as CASRTGLAGAIYEQYF.